One sample yielded the 21 T cell receptor beta chains listed below, sequenced in a study of T cell repertoires in aging, cancer and after chemotherapy. TRB rearrangements spanning V, D and J were amplified using mixed TRB-A/B primers. TCRdb recomputed calls from the multiplex PCR reads with MiXCR, one row per CDR3 protein. Of 1,100 or so distinct CDR3 sequences listed, 46% are singletons. Peripheral blood genomic DNA, not sorted cells or RNA, was the template. What was sequenced was blood. The origin of the receptors is a human donor with a solid tumor. The donor label of this sample is uncertain.

The chain couples TRBV4-3 to TRBJ2-7; the D gene is possibly TRBD1 (7 bases). Germline values: CDR1 LGHNA, CDR2 YSLEER. CDR3 length: 16 amino acids. CDR3 DNA sequence: TGTGCCAGCAGCCAAACTGTCAGGGGGGCCGCCCACGAGCAGTACGTC. Its protein is CASSQTVRGAAHEQYV.

The chain uses TRBV7-9 and TRBJ2-7; 9 nucleotides match TRBD1. In germline, CDR1 is SEHNR, CDR2 FQNEAQ (reference sequence). The CDR3 loop spans 16 amino acids. V trimming: 5 bases; J trimming: 3 bases; junction bases outside the gene matches: 11. The CDR3 spells CASSRDRVGLGYEQYV. CDR3 in DNA: TGTGCCAGCAGCCGGGACAGGGTCGGTTTGGGCTACGAGCAGTACGTC.

In this sample, this clonotype turned up a few times. V gene TRBV10-3 combines with J gene TRBJ2-6, with D uncertain. V shed 9 bases and J shed 0 bases, with 3 bases lying between them. Germline values: CDR1 ENHRY, CDR2 SYGVKD. This CDR3 spans 12 amino acids. DNA for the CDR3: TGTGCCATAGCCTCTGGGGCCAACGTCCTGACTTTC. Amino acid sequence: CAIASGANVLTF.

The sample holds a few counts of this clonotype. The chain is built from TRBV7-2 and TRBJ1-4, with 8 bases aligning to TRBD1. The CDR3 contains 14 residues. J was trimmed by 10 bases and V by 1 base; bases with no gene match: 5. Germline V gene lookup returns CDR1 SGHTA and CDR2 FQGNSA. The DNA for the CDR3 is TGTGCCAGCAGCTTAGGGGCAGGGGGCGGAAAACTGTTTTTT. Translating gives CASSLGAGGGKLFF.

This clonotype occurred a few times. The chain couples TRBV7-3 to TRBJ2-1; 9 nucleotides match TRBD1. Looked up from germline, CDR1 is SGHTA and CDR2 is FQGTGA. Trimming cost V 3 bases and J 7 bases; bases outside gene matches: 1. The CDR3 extends over 13 amino acids. This CDR3 reads CASSFGTGNEQFF. CDR3 DNA: TGTGCCAGCAGCTTCGGGACAGGGAATGAGCAGTTCTTC.

J is TRBJ2-3 and V is TRBV19; 8 bases map to TRBD2. J gave up 8 bases and V 3 bases, and 10 bases lay outside the gene matches. Germline V gene data show CDR1 as LNHDA and CDR2 as SQIVND (reference sequence). The CDR3 is 15 residues long. The CDR3 region is CASSMAGGPWGTQYF. CDR3 nucleotides: TGTGCCAGTAGTATGGCGGGGGGCCCTTGGGGTACGCAGTATTTT.

The table lists this clonotype with a few counts. The chain links TRBV12-3 or TRBV12-4 to TRBJ2-1, with 12 bases that match TRBD1. Trimming took 5 bases from V and 7 from J; bases not matched to a gene: 9. The CDR3 is 16 amino acids. The DNA for the CDR3 is TGTGCCAGCAGTCCCAGGGGACAGGGGGCGAAGAATGAGCAGTTCTTC. The encoded protein is CASSPRGQGAKNEQFF.

The V gene is TRBV6-5, the J gene TRBJ2-7; 9 positions agree with TRBD1. Per germline, CDR1 MNHEY and CDR2 SVGAGI. The CDR3 spans 12 residues. The junction had 4 bases not matched to a gene; V was cut back by 7 bases and J by 6 bases. In DNA, the CDR3 is TGTGCCAGCACCCAGACAGGGGGCGAGCAGTACTTC. This gives the protein CASTQTGGEQYF.

This chain links TRBV20-1 with TRBJ2-3; D perhaps matches TRBD2 (5 bases). Trimming cost V 0 bases and J 3 bases, with 10 bases left between them. There are 14 residues in the CDR3. Looked up from germline, CDR1 is DFQATT and CDR2 is SNEGSKA (reference sequence). CDR3 loop: CSARELTITDTQYF. The CDR3 nucleotides read TGCAGTGCTAGAGAACTGACTATAACAGATACGCAGTATTTT.

V is TRBV6-2 or TRBV6-3 and J is TRBJ1-5; possible D gene TRBD1, 5 bases. The CDR3 extends over 12 amino acids. Trimming cost V 11 bases and J 3 bases, with 11 bases left between them. CDR1 is MNHEY and CDR2 is SVGEGT in the germline V gene. CDR3 sequence: CAAARDNQPQHF. The CDR3 DNA reads as TGTGCCGCCGCCAGGGACAATCAGCCCCAGCATTTT.

CDR3 coding DNA: TGTGCCAGCAGCTTAGGTGTCAGGGAAGGTCAGCCCCAGCATTTT. It yields the protein CASSLGVREGQPQHF. The rearrangement joins TRBV7-2 to TRBJ1-5; D is perhaps TRBD1 (5 bases). The V gene's germline CDR1 is SGHTA and CDR2 FQGNSA. This CDR3 region has 15 residues. V gave up 1 base and J gave up 6 bases, with 13 bases separating them.

Judged by abundance, this clonotype is large. The chain combines TRBV29-1 with TRBJ1-2; D remains ambiguous. This CDR3 contains 12 residues. Germline lookup yields CDR1 SQVTM and CDR2 ANQGSEA. V was clipped by 2 bases and J by 6 bases, with 10 bases between them. The CDR3 sequence: CSVEWGSDGYTF. CDR3 nucleotide sequence: TGCAGCGTTGAATGGGGTTCGGATGGCTACACCTTC.

V gene TRBV29-1 combines with J gene TRBJ2-7, with a tentative D call TRBD1 (6 bases). The CDR3 has 15 residues. Trimming took 4 bases from V and 0 from J, leaving 16 bases between them. Germline values: CDR1 SQVTM, CDR2 ANQGSEA. CDR3 sequence reads: CSVVPPGAYSYEQYF. CDR3 nucleotides: TGCAGCGTTGTTCCCCCAGGGGCCTACTCCTACGAGCAGTACTTC.

The chain recombines TRBV28 with TRBJ1-4, with unresolved D. This CDR3 is built from 16 residues. Trimming stripped 8 bases from V and 0 bases from J, with 16 bases between. Germline V lookup: CDR1 MDHEN, CDR2 SYDVKM. CDR3: CASRPGSPPTNEKLFF. For the CDR3, the DNA is TGTGCCAGCCGGCCGGGCAGCCCCCCAACTAATGAAAAACTGTTTTTT.

The chain combines TRBV20-1 with TRBJ1-5; D uncertain. Per the germline V gene, CDR1 is DFQATT and CDR2 is SNEGSKA (reference sequence). V gave up 0 bases and J gave up 0 bases, with 9 bases separating them. This CDR3 is 15 amino acids long. The CDR3, as DNA: TGCAGTGCTAGAGATGACCTCTATAGCAATCAGCCCCAGCATTTT. Translation gives CSARDDLYSNQPQHF.

This clonotype was counted a few times. This sequence joins TRBV6-5 and TRBJ1-5; tentative D call: TRBD1 (5 bases). CDR3 length equals 15 residues. Trimming cost V 2 bases and J 6 bases, with 14 bases left between them. CDR1 and CDR2 from the germline V gene are MNHEY and SVGAGI. CDR3 in DNA: TGTGCCAGCAGTTACAGGGGAGGAGGCGGTCAGCCCCAGCATTTT. Encoded protein: CASSYRGGGGQPQHF.

The chain combines TRBV5-5 with TRBJ2-7; possibly TRBD1 for D (6 bases). CDR1 is SGHKS and CDR2 is YYEKEE in the germline V gene (reference sequence). The CDR3 runs 15 residues. The V and J ends lost 0 bases and 3 bases respectively, with 13 bases between them. The CDR3 coding sequence is TGTGCCAGCAGCTTGGCGACAGGATTTGGCTACGAGCAGTACGTC. This translates into CASSLATGFGYEQYV.

The chain employs TRBV7-9 and TRBJ2-1; D possibly corresponds to TRBD2 (5 bases). V lost 2 bases to trimming and J lost 6 bases, with 11 bases between them. Per germline, CDR1 SEHNR and CDR2 FQNEAQ (reference sequence). The CDR3 loop spans 14 amino acids. For the CDR3, the DNA is TGTGCCAGCAGCTTATCGGGGAAGGGCAATGAGCAGTTCTTC. Protein sequence: CASSLSGKGNEQFF.

The chain combines TRBV29-1 with TRBJ2-1; D might be TRBD1 or TRBD2, each matching 5 bases. CDR3 length: 15 residues. Germline CDR1 and CDR2: SQVTM and ANQGSEA. Between the trimmed V and J ends, which lost 6 bases and 9 bases, there was a span of 24 bases. CDR3 coding DNA: TGCAGCGTCAAACGGGACGGGCGCCGAGAGGGTGAGCAGTTCTTC. Its protein product is CSVKRDGRREGEQFF.

CDR3 amino acids: CSAWDQTGELFF. DNA of the CDR3: TGCAGTGCGTGGGACCAAACCGGGGAGCTGTTTTTT. V and J are TRBV20-1 and TRBJ2-2; D is possibly TRBD1 or TRBD2 (5 bases each). Trimming took 6 bases from V and 5 from J, leaving 10 bases between them. CDR1 and CDR2 from the germline V gene are DFQATT and SNEGSKA (reference sequence). This CDR3 comprises 12 residues.

The CDR3 loop is CASSYSLSGKSNQPQHF. Here the CDR3 DNA reads TGTGCCAGCAGTTACTCTTTGTCGGGGAAGAGCAATCAGCCCCAGCATTTT. This chain joins TRBV6-2 or TRBV6-3 and TRBJ1-5; D ambiguous. V was pared by 0 bases and J by 1 base, with 13 bases between. The CDR3 contains 17 residues. Germline lookup yields CDR1 MNHEY and CDR2 SVGEGT.